Listed below are T cell receptor beta chains from one sample, sequenced in a study of T-cell reconstitution after alpha-beta-depleted transplantation in children. From the PCR reads, TCRdb called clonotypes with MiXCR, one entry per CDR3 protein. This table holds about a million distinct CDR3 sequences, 25% to 35% found once. Sample: PBMCs, mostly from graft donor cells, taken 360 days after TCRalphabeta/CD19-depleted stem cell transplant. The receptors shown here come from a boy under two years old who had a stem cell transplant for SCID, so the T cells may come from the graft donor. Each CDR3 is given with its conserved first and last residue.

>TRBV12-3/TRBV12-4
CASRSSSGVGDTQYF
>TRBV24-1
CATSDTRQSGYTF
>TRBV20-1
CSASGLGGETQYF
>TRBV6-4
CASRGQQPPYGYTF
>TRBV20-1
CRETQTGLF
>TRBV5-5
CASSLGDTATNEKLFF
>TRBV20-1
CSARGGYGATNEKLFF
>TRBV18
CASSPGRGTGGSNYEQYF
>TRBV6-2/TRBV6-3
CASSWQGGTEAFF
>TRBV6-1
CASRAAEKLFF
>TRBV5-6
CASSWDRGGEQFF
>TRBV7-3
CASSPRTREAGELFF
>TRBV7-2
CASSLYYTGQYF
>TRBV5-1
CASSPDTIYEQYF
>TRBV7-6
CASSFWRQGIGGYTF
>TRBV7-9
CASSLPGQGFQFF
>TRBV10-3
CAISEAGSEQYF
>TRBV4-2
CASSPRDGGLNEQFF
>TRBV7-6
CASSSLPFAGHTNTEAFF
>TRBV5-1
CASSLRGRGTGELFF
>TRBV12-3/TRBV12-4
CASRDSTIITSYNEQFF
>TRBV5-1
CASSLDGTVNTGELFF